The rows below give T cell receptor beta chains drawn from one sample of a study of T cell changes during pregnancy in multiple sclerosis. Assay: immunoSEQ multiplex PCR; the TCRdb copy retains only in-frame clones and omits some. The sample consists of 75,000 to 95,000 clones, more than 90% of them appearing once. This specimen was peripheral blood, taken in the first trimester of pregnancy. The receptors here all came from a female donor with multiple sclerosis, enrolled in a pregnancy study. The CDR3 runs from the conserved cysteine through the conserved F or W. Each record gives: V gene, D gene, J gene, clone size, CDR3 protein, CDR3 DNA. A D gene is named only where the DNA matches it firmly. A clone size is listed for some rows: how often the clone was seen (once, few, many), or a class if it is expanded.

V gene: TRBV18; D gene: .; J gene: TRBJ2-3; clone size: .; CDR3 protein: CASSPPRSTDTQYF; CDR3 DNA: TGTGCCAGCTCACCACCGAGAAGCACAGATACGCAGTATTTT
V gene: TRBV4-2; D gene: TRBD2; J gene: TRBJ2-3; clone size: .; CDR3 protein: CASSRGGGTDTQYF; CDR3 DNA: TGTGCCAGCAGCCGGGGAGGGGGCACAGATACGCAGTATTTT
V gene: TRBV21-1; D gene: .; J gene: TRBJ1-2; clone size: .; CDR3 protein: CASTGSDRFNYGYTF; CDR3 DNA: TGTGCCAGCACCGGATCGGACAGATTTAACTATGGCTACACCTTC
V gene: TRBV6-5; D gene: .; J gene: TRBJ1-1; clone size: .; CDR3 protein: CASSYGGYTEAFF; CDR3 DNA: TGTGCCAGCAGTTACGGAGGGTACACTGAAGCTTTCTTT
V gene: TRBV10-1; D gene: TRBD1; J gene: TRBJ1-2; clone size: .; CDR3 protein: CASSESGQGPNGYTF; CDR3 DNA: TGCGCCAGCAGTGAGTCAGGACAGGGCCCTAACGGCTACACCTTC
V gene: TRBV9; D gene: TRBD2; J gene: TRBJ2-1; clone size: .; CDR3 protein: CASSVGLADWYNEQFF; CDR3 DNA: TGTGCCAGCAGCGTAGGGCTAGCGGACTGGTACAATGAGCAGTTCTTC
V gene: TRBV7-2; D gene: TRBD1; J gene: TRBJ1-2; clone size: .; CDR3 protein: CASSTDRVEGYTF; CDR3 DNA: TGTGCCAGCAGCACGGACAGGGTTGAAGGCTACACCTTC
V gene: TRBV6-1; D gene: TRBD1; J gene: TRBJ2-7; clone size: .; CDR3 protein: CASGLGQPYEQYF; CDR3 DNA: TGTGCCAGCGGACTGGGACAGCCGTACGAGCAGTACTTC
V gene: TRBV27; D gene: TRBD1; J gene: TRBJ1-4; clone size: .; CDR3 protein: CATMRGTGGEKLFF; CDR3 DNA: TGTGCCACCATGCGGGGGACAGGTGGGGAAAAACTGTTTTTT
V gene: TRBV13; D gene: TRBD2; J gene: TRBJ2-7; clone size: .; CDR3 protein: CASSLGLGSGRMYEQYF; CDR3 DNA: TGTGCCAGCAGCTTAGGATTAGGTAGCGGGAGGATGTACGAGCAGTACTTC
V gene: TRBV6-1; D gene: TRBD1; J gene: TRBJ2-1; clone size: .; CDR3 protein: CASSSDRGRDSPFF; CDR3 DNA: TGTGCCAGCAGCTCGGACAGGGGACGGGACAGCCCGTTCTTC
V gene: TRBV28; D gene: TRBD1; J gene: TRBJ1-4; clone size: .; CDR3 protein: CASSLRQGPNEKLFF; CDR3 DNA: TGTGCCAGCAGTTTACGACAGGGACCAAATGAAAAACTGTTTTTT
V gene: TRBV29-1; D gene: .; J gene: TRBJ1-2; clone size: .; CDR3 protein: CSVEPGEHGYTF; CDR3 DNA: TGCAGCGTTGAGCCAGGGGAGCATGGCTACACCTTC
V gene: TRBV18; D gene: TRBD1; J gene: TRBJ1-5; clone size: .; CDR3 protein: CASSPKTGATNQPQHF; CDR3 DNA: TGTGCCAGCTCACCAAAAACAGGGGCTACCAATCAGCCCCAGCATTTT
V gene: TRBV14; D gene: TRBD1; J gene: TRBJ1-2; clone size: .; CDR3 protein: CASSHRGHYGYTF; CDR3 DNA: TGTGCCAGCAGCCACAGGGGGCACTATGGCTACACCTTC
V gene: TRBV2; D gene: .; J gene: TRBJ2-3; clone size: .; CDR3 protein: CASSAGGNTDTQYF; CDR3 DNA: TGTGCCAGCAGTGCCGGCGGGAACACAGATACGCAGTATTTT
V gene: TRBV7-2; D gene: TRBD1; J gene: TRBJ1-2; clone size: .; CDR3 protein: CASSEVLGRGNYGYTF; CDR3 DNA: TGTGCCAGCAGTGAGGTTTTAGGCAGGGGGAACTATGGCTACACCTTC
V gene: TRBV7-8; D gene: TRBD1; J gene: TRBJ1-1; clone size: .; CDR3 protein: CASSKGQGATEAFF; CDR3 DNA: TGTGCCAGCAGCAAGGGACAGGGGGCCACTGAAGCTTTCTTT
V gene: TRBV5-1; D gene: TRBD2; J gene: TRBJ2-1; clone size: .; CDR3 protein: CASSSTSGGGSEQFF; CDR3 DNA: TGCGCCAGCAGCTCGACTAGCGGGGGGGGTAGTGAGCAGTTCTTC
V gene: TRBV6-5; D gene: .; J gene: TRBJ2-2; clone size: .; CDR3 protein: CASSYSLEGGELFF; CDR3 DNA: TGTGCCAGCAGTTACTCGTTAGAGGGCGGGGAGCTGTTTTTT
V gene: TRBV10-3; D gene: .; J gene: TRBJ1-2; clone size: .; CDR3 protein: CAIADPNRSNYGYTF; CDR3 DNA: TGTGCCATCGCCGACCCCAACAGAAGTAACTATGGCTACACCTTC
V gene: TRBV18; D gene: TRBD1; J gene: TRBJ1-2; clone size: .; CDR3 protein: CASSPLITIQGINYGYTF; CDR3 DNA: TGTGCCAGCTCACCGCTCATTACGATACAGGGGATTAACTATGGCTACACCTTC
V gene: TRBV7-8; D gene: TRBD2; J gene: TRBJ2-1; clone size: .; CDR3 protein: CASSLALAGDSYNEQFF; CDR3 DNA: TGTGCCAGCAGCTTAGCGCTAGCGGGAGATTCCTACAATGAGCAGTTCTTC
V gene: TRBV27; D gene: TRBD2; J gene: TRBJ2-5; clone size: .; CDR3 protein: CASSLTSGIIQETQYF; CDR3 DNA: TGTGCCAGCAGCCTGACTAGCGGGATAATACAAGAGACCCAGTACTTC
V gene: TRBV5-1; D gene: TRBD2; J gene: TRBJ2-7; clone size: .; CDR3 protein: CASSPRAGAAYEQYF; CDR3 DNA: TGCGCCAGCAGCCCCCGAGCGGGAGCCGCCTACGAGCAGTACTTC
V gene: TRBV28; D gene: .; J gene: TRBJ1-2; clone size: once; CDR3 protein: CASRPTRFEDGYTF; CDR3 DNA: TGTGCCAGCAGGCCCACCAGGTTCGAAGATGGCTACACCTTC
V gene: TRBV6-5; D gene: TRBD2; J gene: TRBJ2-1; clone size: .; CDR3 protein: CASSYGGDEQFF; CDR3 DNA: TGTGCCAGCAGTTACGGGGGGGATGAGCAGTTCTTC
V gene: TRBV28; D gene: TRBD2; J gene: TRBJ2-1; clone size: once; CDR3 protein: CASSLSSGHYNEQFF; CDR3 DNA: TGTGCCAGCAGTTTATCTAGCGGCCACTACAATGAGCAGTTCTTC
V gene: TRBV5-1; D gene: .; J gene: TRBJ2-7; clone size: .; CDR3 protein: CASSLQSNRYEQYF; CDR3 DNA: TGCGCCAGCAGCTTACAATCTAACAGATACGAGCAGTACTTC
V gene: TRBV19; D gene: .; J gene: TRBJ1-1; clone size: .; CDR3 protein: CASMTGGTNTEAFF; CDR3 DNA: TGTGCCAGTATGACGGGAGGTACGAACACTGAAGCTTTCTTT
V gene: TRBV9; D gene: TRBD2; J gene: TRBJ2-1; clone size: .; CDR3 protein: CASSGGTSGHNEQFF; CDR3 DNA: TGTGCCAGCAGCGGCGGGACTAGCGGCCACAATGAGCAGTTCTTC
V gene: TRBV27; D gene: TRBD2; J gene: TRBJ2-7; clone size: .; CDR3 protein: CASNPGLAAHEQYF; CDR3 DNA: TGTGCCAGCAACCCGGGACTAGCGGCCCACGAGCAGTACTTC
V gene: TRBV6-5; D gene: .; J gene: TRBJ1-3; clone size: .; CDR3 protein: CASRPDRYSGNTIYF; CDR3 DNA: TGTGCCAGCAGACCAGACAGATACTCTGGAAACACCATATATTTT
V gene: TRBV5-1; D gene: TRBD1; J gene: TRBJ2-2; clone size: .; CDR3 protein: CASSWTGPNTGELFF; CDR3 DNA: TGCGCCAGCAGCTGGACAGGGCCGAACACCGGGGAGCTGTTTTTT
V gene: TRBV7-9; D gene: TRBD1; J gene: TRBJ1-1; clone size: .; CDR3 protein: CASTPDRLGAFF; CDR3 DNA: TGTGCCAGCACCCCGGACAGGTTAGGGGCTTTCTTT
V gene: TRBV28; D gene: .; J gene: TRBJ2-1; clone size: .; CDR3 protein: CASIKGTPTYNEQFF; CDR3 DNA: TGTGCCAGCATTAAGGGGACACCAACCTACAATGAGCAGTTCTTC
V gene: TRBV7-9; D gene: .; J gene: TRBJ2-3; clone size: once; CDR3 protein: CASSQGRQAPTDTQYF; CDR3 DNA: TGTGCCAGCAGCCAGGGGCGGCAGGCCCCCACAGATACGCAGTATTTT
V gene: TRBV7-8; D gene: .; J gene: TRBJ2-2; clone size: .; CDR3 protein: CASSLGKTRNTGELFF; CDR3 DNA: TGTGCCAGCAGCTTAGGAAAGACACGGAACACCGGGGAGCTGTTTTTT
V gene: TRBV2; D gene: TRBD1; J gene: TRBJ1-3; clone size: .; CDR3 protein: CASSQGAGNTIYF; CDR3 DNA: TGTGCCAGCAGTCAGGGGGCTGGAAACACCATATATTTT
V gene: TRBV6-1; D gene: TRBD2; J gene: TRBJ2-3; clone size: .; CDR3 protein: CASSELAGSDTQYF; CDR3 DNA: TGTGCCAGCAGTGAACTAGCGGGATCAGATACGCAGTATTTT
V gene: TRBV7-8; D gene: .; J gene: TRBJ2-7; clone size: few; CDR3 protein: CASSLATPGSYEQYF; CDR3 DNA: TGTGCCAGCAGCTTAGCAACCCCCGGGTCCTACGAGCAGTACTTC
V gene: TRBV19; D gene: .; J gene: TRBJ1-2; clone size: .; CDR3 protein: CASSITHGAYGYTF; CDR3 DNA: TGTGCCAGTAGTATTACTCATGGTGCCTATGGCTACACCTTC
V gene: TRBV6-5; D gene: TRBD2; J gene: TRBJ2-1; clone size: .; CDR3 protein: CASSYPGLAGREFF; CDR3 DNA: TGTGCCAGCAGTTACCCGGGACTAGCGGGCAGGGAGTTCTTC
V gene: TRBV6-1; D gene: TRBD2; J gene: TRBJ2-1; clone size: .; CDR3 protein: CASITTSGNLNEQFF; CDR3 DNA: TGTGCCAGCATCACAACTAGCGGGAATCTCAATGAGCAGTTCTTC
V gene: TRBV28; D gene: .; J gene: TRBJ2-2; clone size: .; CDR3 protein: CASSFSVANTGELFF; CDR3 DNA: TGTGCCAGCAGTTTTAGCGTAGCGAACACCGGGGAGCTGTTTTTT
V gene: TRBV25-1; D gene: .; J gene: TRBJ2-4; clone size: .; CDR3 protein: CASSERGTRGGDIQYF; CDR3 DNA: TGTGCCAGCAGTGAGAGGGGGACCCGGGGAGGGGACATTCAGTACTTC
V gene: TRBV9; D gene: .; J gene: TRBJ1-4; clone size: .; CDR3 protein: CASSVEGGGVEKLFF; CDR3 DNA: TGTGCCAGCAGCGTAGAAGGAGGAGGGGTGGAAAAACTGTTTTTT
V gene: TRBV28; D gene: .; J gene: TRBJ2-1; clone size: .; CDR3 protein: CASSFWKDSSHNEQFF; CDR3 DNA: TGTGCCAGCAGTTTCTGGAAGGACTCGTCCCACAATGAGCAGTTCTTC
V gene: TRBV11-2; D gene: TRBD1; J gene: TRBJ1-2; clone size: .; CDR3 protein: CASSRQGTNYGYTF; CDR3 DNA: TGTGCCAGCAGCCGACAGGGAACTAACTATGGCTACACCTTC
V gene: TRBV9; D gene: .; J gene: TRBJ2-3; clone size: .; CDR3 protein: CASSVGERVVSDTQYF; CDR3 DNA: TGTGCCAGCAGCGTAGGGGAGAGGGTAGTATCAGATACGCAGTATTTT
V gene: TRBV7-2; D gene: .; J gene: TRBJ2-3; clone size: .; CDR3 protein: CASNTYTDTQYF; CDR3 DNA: TGTGCCAGCAATACTTACACAGATACGCAGTATTTT
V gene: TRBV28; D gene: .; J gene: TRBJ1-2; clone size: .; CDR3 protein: CASSLQGYGYTF; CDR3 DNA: TGTGCCAGCAGTTTACAGGGGTATGGCTACACCTTC
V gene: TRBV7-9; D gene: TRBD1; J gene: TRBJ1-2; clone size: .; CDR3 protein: CASSRTGSGYTF; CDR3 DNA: TGTGCCAGCAGCCGGACAGGGAGTGGCTACACCTTC
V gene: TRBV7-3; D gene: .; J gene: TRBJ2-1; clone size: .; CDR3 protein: CASSILAEPYNEQFF; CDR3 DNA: TGTGCCAGCAGTATCCTAGCCGAGCCGTACAATGAGCAGTTCTTC